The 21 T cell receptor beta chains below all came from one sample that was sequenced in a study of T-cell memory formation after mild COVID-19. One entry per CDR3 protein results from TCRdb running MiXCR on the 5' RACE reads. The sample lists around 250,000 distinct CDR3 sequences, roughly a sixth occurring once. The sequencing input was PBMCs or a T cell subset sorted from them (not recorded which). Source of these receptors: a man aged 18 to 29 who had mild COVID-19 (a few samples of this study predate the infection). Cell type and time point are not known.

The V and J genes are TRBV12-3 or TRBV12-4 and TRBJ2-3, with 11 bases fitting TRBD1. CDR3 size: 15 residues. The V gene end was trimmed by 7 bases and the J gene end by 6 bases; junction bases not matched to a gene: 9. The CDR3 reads CASTLGQGATDTQYF. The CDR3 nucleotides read TGTGCCAGCACCTTAGGACAGGGGGCAACGGATACGCAGTATTTT.

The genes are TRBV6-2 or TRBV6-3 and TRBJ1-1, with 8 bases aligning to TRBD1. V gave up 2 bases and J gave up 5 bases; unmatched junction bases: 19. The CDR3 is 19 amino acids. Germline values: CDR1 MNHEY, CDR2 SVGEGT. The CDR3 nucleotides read TGTGCCAGCAGTTACCCCCTAGCTAGGACAGGGAGATCGCGGACTGAAGCTTTCTTT. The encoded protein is CASSYPLARTGRSRTEAFF.

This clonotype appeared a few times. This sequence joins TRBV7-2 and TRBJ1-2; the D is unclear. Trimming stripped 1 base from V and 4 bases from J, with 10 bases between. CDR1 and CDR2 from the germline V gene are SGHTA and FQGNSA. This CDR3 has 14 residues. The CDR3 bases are TGTGCCAGCAGCTTAGACAGAGTTATCTATGGCTACACCTTC. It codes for CASSLDRVIYGYTF.

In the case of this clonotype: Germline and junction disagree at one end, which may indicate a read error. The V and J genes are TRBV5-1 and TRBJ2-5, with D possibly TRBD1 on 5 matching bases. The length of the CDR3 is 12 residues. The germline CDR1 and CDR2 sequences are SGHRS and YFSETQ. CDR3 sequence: CASRFQGETQYF. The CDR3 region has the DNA TGCGCCAGCCGCTTTCAGGGAGAGACCCAGTACTTC. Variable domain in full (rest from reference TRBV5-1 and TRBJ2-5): KAGVTQTPRYLIKTRGQQVTLSCSPISGHRSVSWYQQTPGQGLQFLFEYFSETQRNKGNFPGRFSGRQFSNSRSEMNVSTLELGDSALYLCASRFQGETQYFGPGTRLLVL.

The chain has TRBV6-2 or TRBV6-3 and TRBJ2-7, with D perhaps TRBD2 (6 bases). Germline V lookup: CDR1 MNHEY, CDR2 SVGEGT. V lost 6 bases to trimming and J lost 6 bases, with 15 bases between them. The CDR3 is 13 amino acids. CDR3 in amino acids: CASSFPGVPEQYV. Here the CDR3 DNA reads TGTGCCAGCAGCTTCCCGGGGGTTCCCGAGCAGTACGTC.

The CDR3 is CASSQWQGVNEKLFF. CDR3 DNA: TGCGCCAGCAGCCAATGGCAAGGAGTTAATGAAAAACTGTTTTTT. This sequence joins TRBV4-3 and TRBJ1-4, with D hard to call. The CDR3 has 15 amino acids. CDR1 is LGHNA, CDR2 YSLEER, per germline. Trimming removed 2 bases at V and 4 bases at J, with 11 bases between.

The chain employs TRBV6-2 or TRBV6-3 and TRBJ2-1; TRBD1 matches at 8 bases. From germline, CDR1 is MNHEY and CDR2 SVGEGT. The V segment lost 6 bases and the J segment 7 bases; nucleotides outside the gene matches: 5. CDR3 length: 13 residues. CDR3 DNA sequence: TGTGCCAGCAGACGACAGGGGTGGAATGAGCAGTTCTTC. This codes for CASRRQGWNEQFF.

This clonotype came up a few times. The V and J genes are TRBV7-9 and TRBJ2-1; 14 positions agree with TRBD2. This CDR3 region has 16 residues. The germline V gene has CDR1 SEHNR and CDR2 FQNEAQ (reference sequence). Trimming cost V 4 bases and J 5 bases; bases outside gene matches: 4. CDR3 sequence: CASSSRLAGGDNEQFF. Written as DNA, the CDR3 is TGTGCCAGCAGCTCCCGACTAGCGGGGGGGGACAATGAGCAGTTCTTC.

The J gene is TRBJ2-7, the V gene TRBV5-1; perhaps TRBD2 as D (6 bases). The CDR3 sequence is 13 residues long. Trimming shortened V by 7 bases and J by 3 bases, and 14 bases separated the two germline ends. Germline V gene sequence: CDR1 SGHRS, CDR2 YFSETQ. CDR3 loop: CASSEGGYYEQYF. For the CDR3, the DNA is TGCGCCAGCTCGGAGGGCGGATACTACGAGCAGTACTTC.

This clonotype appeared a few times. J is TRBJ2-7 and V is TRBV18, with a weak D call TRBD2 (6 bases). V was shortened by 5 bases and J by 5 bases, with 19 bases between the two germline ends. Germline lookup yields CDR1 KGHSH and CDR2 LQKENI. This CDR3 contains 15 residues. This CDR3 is CASSSPGTVLHEQYF. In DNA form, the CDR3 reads TGTGCCAGCTCATCCCCCGGGACTGTGCTCCACGAGCAGTACTTC.

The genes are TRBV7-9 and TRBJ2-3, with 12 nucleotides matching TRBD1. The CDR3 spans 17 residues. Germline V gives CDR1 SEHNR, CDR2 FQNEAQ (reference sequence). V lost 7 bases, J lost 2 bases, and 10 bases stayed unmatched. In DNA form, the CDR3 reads TGTGCCAGCATTCCTAGCCGGGACAGGGGGCTCACAGATACGCAGTATTTT. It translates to CASIPSRDRGLTDTQYF.

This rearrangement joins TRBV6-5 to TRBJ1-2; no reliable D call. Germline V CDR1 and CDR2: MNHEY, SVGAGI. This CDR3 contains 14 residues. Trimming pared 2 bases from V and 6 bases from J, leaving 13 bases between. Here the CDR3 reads CASSYGRPGDGYTF. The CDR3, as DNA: TGTGCCAGCAGTTACGGACGGCCTGGTGATGGCTACACCTTC.

The DNA for the CDR3 is TGTGCCAGCAGCCGACAGCCGGGACTAGCGGGGGGGCAGACTGAGCAGTTCTTC. Translating gives CASSRQPGLAGGQTEQFF. The chain joins TRBV6-2 or TRBV6-3 to TRBJ2-1; the match to TRBD2 covers 16 bases. The CDR3 loop spans 18 amino acids. CDR1 is MNHEY and CDR2 is SVGEGT in the germline V gene. The trim removed 6 bases at V and 9 bases at J, leaving 14 bases unmatched.

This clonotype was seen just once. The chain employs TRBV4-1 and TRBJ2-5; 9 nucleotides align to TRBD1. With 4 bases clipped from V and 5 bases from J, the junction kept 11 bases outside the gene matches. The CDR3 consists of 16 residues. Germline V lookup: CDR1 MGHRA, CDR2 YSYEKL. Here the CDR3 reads CASSPRTGAFTETQYF. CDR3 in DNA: TGCGCCAGCAGCCCCCGGACAGGGGCGTTTACGGAGACCCAGTACTTC.

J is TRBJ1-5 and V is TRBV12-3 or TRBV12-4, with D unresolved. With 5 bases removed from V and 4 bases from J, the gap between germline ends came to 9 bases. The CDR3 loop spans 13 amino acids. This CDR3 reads CASSILQNQPQHF. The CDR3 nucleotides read TGTGCCAGCAGTATCCTACAGAATCAGCCCCAGCATTTT.

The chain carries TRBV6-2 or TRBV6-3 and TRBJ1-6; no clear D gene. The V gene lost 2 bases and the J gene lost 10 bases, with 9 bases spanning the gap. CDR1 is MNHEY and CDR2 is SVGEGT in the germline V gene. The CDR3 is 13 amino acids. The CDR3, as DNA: TGTGCCAGCAGTTACAACGTGGGCTCACCCCTCCACTTT. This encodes CASSYNVGSPLHF.

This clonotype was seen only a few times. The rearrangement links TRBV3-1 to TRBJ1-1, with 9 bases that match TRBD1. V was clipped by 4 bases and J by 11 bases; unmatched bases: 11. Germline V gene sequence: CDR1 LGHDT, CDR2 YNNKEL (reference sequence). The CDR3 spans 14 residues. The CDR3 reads CASSPLGTGLRAFF. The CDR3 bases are TGTGCCAGCAGCCCTTTAGGGACAGGGCTTCGGGCTTTCTTT.

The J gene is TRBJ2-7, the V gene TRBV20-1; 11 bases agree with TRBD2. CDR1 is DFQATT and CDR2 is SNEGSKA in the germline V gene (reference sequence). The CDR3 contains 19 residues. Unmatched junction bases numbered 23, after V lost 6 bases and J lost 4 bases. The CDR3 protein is CSAPGGSGGRLAGGYEQYF. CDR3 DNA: TGCAGTGCCCCGGGGGGATCAGGGGGCCGGCTAGCGGGGGGATACGAGCAGTACTTC.

In DNA form, the CDR3 reads TGTGCCAGCCTCCTGGGGGGGCGCGGGGAGCTGTTTTTT. Translated, it gives CASLLGGRGELFF. The chain joins TRBV12-3 or TRBV12-4 to TRBJ2-2; TRBD2 is a possible D gene (7 bases). Trimming stripped 8 bases from V and 7 bases from J, with 14 bases between. This CDR3 has 13 amino acids.

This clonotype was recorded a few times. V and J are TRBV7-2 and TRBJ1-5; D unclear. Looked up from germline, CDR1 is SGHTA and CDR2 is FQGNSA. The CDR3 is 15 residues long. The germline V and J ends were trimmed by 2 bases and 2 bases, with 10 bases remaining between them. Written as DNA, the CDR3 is TGTGCCAGCAGCTTACTGGGTCAGGGCAATCAGCCCCAGCATTTT. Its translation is CASSLLGQGNQPQHF.

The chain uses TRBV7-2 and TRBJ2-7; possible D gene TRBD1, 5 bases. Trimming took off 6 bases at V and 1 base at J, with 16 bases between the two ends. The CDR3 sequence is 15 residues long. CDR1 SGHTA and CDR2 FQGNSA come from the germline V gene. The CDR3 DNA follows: TGTGCCAGCAGACCCCACAAGGGGTGGTCCTACGAGCAGTACTTC. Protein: CASRPHKGWSYEQYF.